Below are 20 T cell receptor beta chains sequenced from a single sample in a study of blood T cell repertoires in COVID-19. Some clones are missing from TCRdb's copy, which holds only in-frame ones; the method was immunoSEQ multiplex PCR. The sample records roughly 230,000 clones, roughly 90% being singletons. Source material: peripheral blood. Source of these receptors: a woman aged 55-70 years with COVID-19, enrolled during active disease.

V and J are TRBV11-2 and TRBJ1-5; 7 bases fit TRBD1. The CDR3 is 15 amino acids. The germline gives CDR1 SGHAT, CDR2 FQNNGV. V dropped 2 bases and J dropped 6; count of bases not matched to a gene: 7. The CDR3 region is CASSLIGGRGQPQHF. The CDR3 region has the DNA TGTGCCAGCAGCTTAATAGGGGGCCGCGGTCAGCCCCAGCATTTT.

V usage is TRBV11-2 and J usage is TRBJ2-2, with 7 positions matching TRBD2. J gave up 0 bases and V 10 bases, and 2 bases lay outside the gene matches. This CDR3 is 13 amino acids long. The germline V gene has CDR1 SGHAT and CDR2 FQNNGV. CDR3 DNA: TGTGCCACCGCGGGGGCGAACACCGGGGAGCTGTTTTTT. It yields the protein CATAGANTGELFF.

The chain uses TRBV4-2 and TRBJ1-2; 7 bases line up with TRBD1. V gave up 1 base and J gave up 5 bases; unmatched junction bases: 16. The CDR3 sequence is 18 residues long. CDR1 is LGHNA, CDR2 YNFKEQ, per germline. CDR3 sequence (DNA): TGTGCCAGCAGCCAAGCCCTACCGGGACAGACAACCCGTTATGGCTACACCTTC. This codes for CASSQALPGQTTRYGYTF.

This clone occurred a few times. CDR3 amino acids: CASSEYSRGLYEQYF. Written as DNA, the CDR3 is TGTGCCAGCAGTGAATATTCCAGGGGGCTATACGAGCAGTACTTC. The chain couples TRBV25-1 to TRBJ2-7; 8 nucleotides line up with TRBD1. V was clipped by 0 bases and J by 4 bases; unmatched bases: 5. The germline V gene has CDR1 MGHDK and CDR2 SYGVNS. This CDR3 region has 15 residues.

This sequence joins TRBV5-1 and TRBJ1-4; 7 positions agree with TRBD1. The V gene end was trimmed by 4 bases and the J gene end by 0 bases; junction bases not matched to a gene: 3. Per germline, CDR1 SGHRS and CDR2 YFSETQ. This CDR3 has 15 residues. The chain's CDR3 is CASSRDSATNEKLFF. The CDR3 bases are TGCGCCAGCAGCCGGGACAGTGCAACTAATGAAAAACTGTTTTTT.

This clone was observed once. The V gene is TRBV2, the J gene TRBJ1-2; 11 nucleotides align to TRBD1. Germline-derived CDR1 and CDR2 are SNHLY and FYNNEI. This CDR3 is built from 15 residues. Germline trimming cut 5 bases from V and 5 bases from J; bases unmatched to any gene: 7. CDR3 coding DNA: TGTGCCAGCAGTAGGACAGGGGGCGCAAGGTATGGCTACACCTTC. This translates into CASSRTGGARYGYTF. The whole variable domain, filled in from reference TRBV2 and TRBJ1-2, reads EPEVTQTPSHQVTQMGQEVILRCVPISNHLYFYWYRQILGQKVEFLVSFYNNEISEKSEIFDDQFSVERPDGSNFTLKIRSTKLEDSAMYFCASSRTGGARYGYTFGSGTRLTVV.

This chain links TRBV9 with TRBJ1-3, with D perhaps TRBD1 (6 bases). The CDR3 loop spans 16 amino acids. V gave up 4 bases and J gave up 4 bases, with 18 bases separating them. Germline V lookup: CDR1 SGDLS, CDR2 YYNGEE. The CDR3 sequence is CASSLGTPQTGNTIYF. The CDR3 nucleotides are TGTGCCAGCAGCCTTGGGACACCCCAAACCGGAAACACCATATATTTT.

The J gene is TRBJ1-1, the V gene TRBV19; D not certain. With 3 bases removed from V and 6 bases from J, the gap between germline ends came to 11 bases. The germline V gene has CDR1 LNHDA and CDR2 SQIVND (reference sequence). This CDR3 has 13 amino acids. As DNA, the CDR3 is TGTGCCAGTAGTATGCGGGGTGATTCTGAAGCTTTCTTT. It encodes CASSMRGDSEAFF.

The CDR3 region is CASSSTRSTEAFF. CDR3 coding DNA: TGTGCCAGCAGCTCGACACGGTCCACTGAAGCTTTCTTT. The chain links TRBV11-3 to TRBJ1-1; D not resolved. Trimming pared 4 bases from V and 4 bases from J, leaving 10 bases between. The germline gives CDR1 SGHNT, CDR2 YENEEA. The CDR3 totals 13 residues.

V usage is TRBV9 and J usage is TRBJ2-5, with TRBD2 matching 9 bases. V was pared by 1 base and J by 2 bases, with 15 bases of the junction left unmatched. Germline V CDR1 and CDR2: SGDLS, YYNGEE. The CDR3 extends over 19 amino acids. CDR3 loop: CASSVSSGGRSRPQETQYF. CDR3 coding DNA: TGTGCCAGCAGCGTAAGTAGCGGGGGCCGTTCACGACCTCAAGAGACCCAGTACTTC.

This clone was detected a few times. CDR3 loop: CASSRSPGGSNEKLFF. The CDR3 DNA follows: TGTGCCAGCTCACGCTCTCCAGGGGGGTCTAATGAAAAACTGTTTTTT. The chain combines TRBV18 with TRBJ1-4, with 7 bases matching TRBD1. Germline CDR1 KGHSH, CDR2 LQKENI. J gave up 3 bases and V 4 bases, and 8 bases lay outside the gene matches. This CDR3 is 16 amino acids long.

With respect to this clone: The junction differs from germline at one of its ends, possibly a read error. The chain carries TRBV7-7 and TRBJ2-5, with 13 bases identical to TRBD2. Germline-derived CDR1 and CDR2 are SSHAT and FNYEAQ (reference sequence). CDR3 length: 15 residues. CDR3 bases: TGTGCTAGCAGCTATGGGACTAGCGGGGTTCAGACCCAGTACTTC. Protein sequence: CASSYGTSGVQTQYF.

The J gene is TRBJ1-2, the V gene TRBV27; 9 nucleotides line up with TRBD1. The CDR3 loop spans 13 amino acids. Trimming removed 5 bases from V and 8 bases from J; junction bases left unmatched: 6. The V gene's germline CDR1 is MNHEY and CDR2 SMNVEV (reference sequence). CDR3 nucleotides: TGTGCCAGCAGTCCCCGGACAGGGGAGGGCTACACCTTC. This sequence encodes CASSPRTGEGYTF.

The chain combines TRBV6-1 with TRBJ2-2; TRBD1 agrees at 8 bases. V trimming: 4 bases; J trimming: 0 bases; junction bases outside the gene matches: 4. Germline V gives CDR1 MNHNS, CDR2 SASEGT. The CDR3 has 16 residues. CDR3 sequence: CASSGAGGSNTGELFF. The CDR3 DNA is TGTGCCAGCAGTGGGGCAGGGGGCTCGAACACCGGGGAGCTGTTTTTT.

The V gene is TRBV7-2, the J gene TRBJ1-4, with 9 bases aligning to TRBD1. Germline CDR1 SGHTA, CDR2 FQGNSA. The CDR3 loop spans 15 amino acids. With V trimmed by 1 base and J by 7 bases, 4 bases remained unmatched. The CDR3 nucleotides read TGTGCCAGCAGCTTAGGTCTGGGACAGGGTGAAAAACTGTTTTTT. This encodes CASSLGLGQGEKLFF. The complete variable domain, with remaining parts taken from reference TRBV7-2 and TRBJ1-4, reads GAGVSQSPSNKVTEKGKDVELRCDPISGHTALYWYRQSLGQGLEFLIYFQGNSAPDKSGLPSDRFSAERTGGSVSTLTIQRTQQEDSAVYLCASSLGLGQGEKLFFGSGTQLSVL.

CDR3 sequence reads: CASSLTSILGGNEQFF. CDR3 DNA: TGTGCCAGCAGCTTAACGAGCATCCTAGGGGGCAATGAGCAGTTCTTC. The chain carries TRBV7-3 and TRBJ2-1, with a tentative D call TRBD1 (6 bases). This CDR3 comprises 16 residues. Trimming pared 0 bases from V and 6 bases from J, leaving 15 bases between. The germline V gene has CDR1 SGHTA and CDR2 FQGTGA.

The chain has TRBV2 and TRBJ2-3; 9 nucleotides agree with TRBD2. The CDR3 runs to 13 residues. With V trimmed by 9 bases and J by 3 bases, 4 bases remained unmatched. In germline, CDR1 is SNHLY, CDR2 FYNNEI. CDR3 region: CARERGETDTQYF. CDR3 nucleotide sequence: TGTGCCAGAGAGCGGGGGGAAACAGATACGCAGTATTTT.

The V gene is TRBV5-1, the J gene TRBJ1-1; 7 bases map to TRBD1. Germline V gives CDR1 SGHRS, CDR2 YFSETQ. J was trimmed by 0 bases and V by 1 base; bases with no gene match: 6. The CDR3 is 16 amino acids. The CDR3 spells CASSLTGARMNTEAFF. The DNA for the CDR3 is TGCGCCAGCAGCTTGACAGGGGCGAGAATGAACACTGAAGCTTTCTTT.

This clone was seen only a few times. CDR3 loop: CASSPRGPWGYTF. CDR3 coding DNA: TGTGCCAGCAGCCCGCGGGGTCCATGGGGCTACACCTTC. The J gene is TRBJ1-2, the V gene TRBV7-9; D is unresolved. Germline V lookup: CDR1 SEHNR, CDR2 FQNEAQ (reference sequence). The CDR3 spans 13 residues. Trimming removed 5 bases from V and 8 bases from J, with 15 bases in between.

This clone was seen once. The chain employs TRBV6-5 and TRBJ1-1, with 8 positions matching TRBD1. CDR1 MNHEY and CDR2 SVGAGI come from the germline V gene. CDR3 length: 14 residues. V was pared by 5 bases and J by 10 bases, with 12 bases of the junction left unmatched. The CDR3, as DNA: TGTGCCAGCAGTACCCGGACAGGGAGCGGAGGAGCTTTCTTT. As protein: CASSTRTGSGGAFF.